These T cell receptor beta chains were read from a single sample in a study of OX40 agonist ivuxolimab in advanced cancers. Measured with immunoSEQ multiplex PCR; TCRdb has only the in-frame clones, and not every one. The table lists approximately 76,000 clones, roughly 90% of them singletons. The input for sequencing was CD4+ or CD8+ T cells sorted from blood, taken in a trial of the OX40 agonist ivuxolimab. The receptors here all came from an adult with an advanced solid tumor such as melanoma, head and neck, liver or kidney cancer. The CDR3 runs from the conserved cysteine through the conserved F or W. Fields, in order: CDR3 DNA, CDR3 protein, CDR3 length, V gene, J gene, D gene, clone size. The D gene is left open where the match is weak. Size tells how often a clone was seen (once, few, many) or the class of an expanded clone, and some rows leave it out.

CDR3nt: TGTGCCAGCAGCCGAGGATCTAGCGGGGGGGCTGGGGAGACCCAGTACTTC
CDR3aa: CASSRGSSGGAGETQYF
len: 17
v_gene: TRBV5-4
j_gene: TRBJ2-5
d_gene: TRBD2
abundance: .

CDR3nt: TGTGCCAGACCGGGACGGAGTAATGAAAAACTGTTTTTT
CDR3aa: CARPGRSNEKLFF
len: 13
v_gene: TRBV2
j_gene: TRBJ1-4
d_gene: .
abundance: few

CDR3nt: TGTGCCAGCAGCTTAGATCGTGAACAGCCCCAGCATTTT
CDR3aa: CASSLDREQPQHF
len: 13
v_gene: TRBV11-2
j_gene: TRBJ1-5
d_gene: .
abundance: few

CDR3nt: TGCGCCAGCAGGATGAACACCGGGGAGCTGTTTTTT
CDR3aa: CASRMNTGELFF
len: 12
v_gene: TRBV10-1
j_gene: TRBJ2-2
d_gene: .
abundance: .

CDR3nt: TGTGCCAGCAGTATGACAGGGGCCCTAGAAGCTTTCTTT
CDR3aa: CASSMTGALEAFF
len: 13
v_gene: TRBV27
j_gene: TRBJ1-1
d_gene: TRBD1
abundance: .

CDR3nt: TGTGCCAGCCTAACCGGCAGCATGAACACTGAAGCTTTCTTT
CDR3aa: CASLTGSMNTEAFF
len: 14
v_gene: TRBV28
j_gene: TRBJ1-1
d_gene: .
abundance: .

CDR3nt: TGTGCCAGCAGTAAGGGTTTACTCTCCGGAAACACCATATATTTT
CDR3aa: CASSKGLLSGNTIYF
len: 15
v_gene: TRBV6-5
j_gene: TRBJ1-3
d_gene: .
abundance: .

CDR3nt: TGCGCCAGCAGCTTGGGGGCAGGGGGCAATGAGCAGTTCTTC
CDR3aa: CASSLGAGGNEQFF
len: 14
v_gene: TRBV5-1
j_gene: TRBJ2-1
d_gene: TRBD1
abundance: .

CDR3nt: TGTGCCAGCAGGGGGGCGGGGGTCAACACCGGGGAGCTGTTTTTT
CDR3aa: CASRGAGVNTGELFF
len: 15
v_gene: TRBV2
j_gene: TRBJ2-2
d_gene: .
abundance: .

CDR3nt: TGTGCCAGCAGTTCGGGGCCCACCTACGAGCAGTACTTC
CDR3aa: CASSSGPTYEQYF
len: 13
v_gene: TRBV11-3
j_gene: TRBJ2-7
d_gene: .
abundance: .

CDR3nt: TGTGCCAGCTCACCATTACAGGAATACACTGAAGCTTTCTTT
CDR3aa: CASSPLQEYTEAFF
len: 14
v_gene: TRBV18
j_gene: TRBJ1-1
d_gene: .
abundance: .

CDR3nt: TGTGCCAGCAGACCGGGACTAGCGGGGGGTTCCTACGAGCAGTACTTC
CDR3aa: CASRPGLAGGSYEQYF
len: 16
v_gene: TRBV5-5
j_gene: TRBJ2-7
d_gene: TRBD2
abundance: .

CDR3nt: TGTGCCACCAGCAGTTTTGACAGGGGGCACGAGCAGTACTTC
CDR3aa: CATSSFDRGHEQYF
len: 14
v_gene: TRBV15
j_gene: TRBJ2-7
d_gene: TRBD1
abundance: once

CDR3nt: TGCGCCAGCAGCTTGGCCGGGGGCGCCTCCTACAATGAGCAGTTCTTC
CDR3aa: CASSLAGGASYNEQFF
len: 16
v_gene: TRBV5-1
j_gene: TRBJ2-1
d_gene: .
abundance: .

CDR3nt: TGTGCCAGCAGTTTACCCGACAGGGGGAACGAGCAGTACTTC
CDR3aa: CASSLPDRGNEQYF
len: 14
v_gene: TRBV28
j_gene: TRBJ2-7
d_gene: TRBD1
abundance: .

CDR3nt: TGTGCCTGGAGTGAAAGGACACCCCGGGGGCCCCAGCATTTT
CDR3aa: CAWSERTPRGPQHF
len: 14
v_gene: TRBV30
j_gene: TRBJ1-5
d_gene: .
abundance: .

CDR3nt: TGTGCCAGCAGCTTACGGTCTAGCGGGAGCACAGATACGCAGTATTTT
CDR3aa: CASSLRSSGSTDTQYF
len: 16
v_gene: TRBV7-2
j_gene: TRBJ2-3
d_gene: TRBD2
abundance: .

CDR3nt: TGTGCCAGCATCAAAGACGGGCCCACCTCAAACATTCAGTACTTC
CDR3aa: CASIKDGPTSNIQYF
len: 15
v_gene: TRBV2
j_gene: TRBJ2-4
d_gene: .
abundance: .

CDR3nt: TGTGCCAGCAGCCCAGAGGGCACCGGGGAGCTGTTTTTT
CDR3aa: CASSPEGTGELFF
len: 13
v_gene: TRBV11-2
j_gene: TRBJ2-2
d_gene: .
abundance: .

CDR3nt: TGTGCCAGCAGTTTCAAACAGGGGAACTATGGCTACACCTTC
CDR3aa: CASSFKQGNYGYTF
len: 14
v_gene: TRBV27
j_gene: TRBJ1-2
d_gene: TRBD1
abundance: .

CDR3nt: TGTGCCAGCAGTTACATGGCCGGGAGGACCGATACGCAGTATTTT
CDR3aa: CASSYMAGRTDTQYF
len: 15
v_gene: TRBV6-5
j_gene: TRBJ2-3
d_gene: TRBD2
abundance: .

CDR3nt: TGTGCCAGCAGCTTAGGGGCAGGGAGCACCGGGGAGCTGTTTTTT
CDR3aa: CASSLGAGSTGELFF
len: 15
v_gene: TRBV11-1
j_gene: TRBJ2-2
d_gene: .
abundance: .

CDR3nt: TGTGCCAGCAGTTCACCGGGACAGACTAATGAAAAACTGTTTTTT
CDR3aa: CASSSPGQTNEKLFF
len: 15
v_gene: TRBV27
j_gene: TRBJ1-4
d_gene: TRBD1
abundance: .

CDR3nt: TGTGCCAGCAGCGAACGGGACAGGGGAGGTTACGAGCAGTACTTC
CDR3aa: CASSERDRGGYEQYF
len: 15
v_gene: TRBV9
j_gene: TRBJ2-7
d_gene: TRBD1
abundance: .

CDR3nt: TGTGCCAGCAGCTCCACCGGGACAGGGTCAGATACGCAGTATTTT
CDR3aa: CASSSTGTGSDTQYF
len: 15
v_gene: TRBV9
j_gene: TRBJ2-3
d_gene: TRBD1
abundance: .

CDR3nt: TGTGCCAGCAGAGGACTAGCGGGGCTCGAGACCCAGTACTTC
CDR3aa: CASRGLAGLETQYF
len: 14
v_gene: TRBV6-6
j_gene: TRBJ2-5
d_gene: TRBD2
abundance: .

CDR3nt: TGTGCCAGCAGCGGGGGACTGTCCTACAATGAGCAGTTCTTC
CDR3aa: CASSGGLSYNEQFF
len: 14
v_gene: TRBV9
j_gene: TRBJ2-1
d_gene: .
abundance: .

CDR3nt: TGCGCCAGCAGTGAGAGATATAGCAATCAGCCCCAGCATTTT
CDR3aa: CASSERYSNQPQHF
len: 14
v_gene: TRBV10-2
j_gene: TRBJ1-5
d_gene: .
abundance: .

CDR3nt: TGCGCCAGCAGCTCCGGACTAGCGGGACGGACCGGGGAGCTGTTTTTT
CDR3aa: CASSSGLAGRTGELFF
len: 16
v_gene: TRBV5-1
j_gene: TRBJ2-2
d_gene: TRBD2
abundance: .

CDR3nt: TGTGCCAGCAGCTCCCTCAGGGGGACTGAAGCTTTCTTT
CDR3aa: CASSSLRGTEAFF
len: 13
v_gene: TRBV7-3
j_gene: TRBJ1-1
d_gene: TRBD1
abundance: .

CDR3nt: TGTGCCAGCAGCTTGGGTATGGCGGGAGGGCTAGAGACCCAGTACTTC
CDR3aa: CASSLGMAGGLETQYF
len: 16
v_gene: TRBV7-2
j_gene: TRBJ2-5
d_gene: TRBD2
abundance: .

CDR3nt: TGTGCCAGCAGCTTAGGGGACACCACTGAAGCTTTCTTT
CDR3aa: CASSLGDTTEAFF
len: 13
v_gene: TRBV11-2
j_gene: TRBJ1-1
d_gene: .
abundance: .

CDR3nt: TGCAGCGTTGAGGCATATCCGGGGCAGTACTTC
CDR3aa: CSVEAYPGQYF
len: 11
v_gene: TRBV29-1
j_gene: TRBJ2-7
d_gene: .
abundance: .

CDR3nt: TGCGCCAGCAGTGAGTCGATCGGGGGAGAGATTGGCTACACCTTC
CDR3aa: CASSESIGGEIGYTF
len: 15
v_gene: TRBV10-1
j_gene: TRBJ1-2
d_gene: .
abundance: .

CDR3nt: TGTGCCAGCTCAGCACAGGGGGATTACACCGGGGAGCTGTTTTTT
CDR3aa: CASSAQGDYTGELFF
len: 15
v_gene: TRBV18
j_gene: TRBJ2-2
d_gene: TRBD1
abundance: .